These T cell receptor beta chains were read from a single sample in a study of cytomegalovirus exposure and HLA in healthy donors. Only in-frame clones appear in the TCRdb table, and some are missing; sequencing was by immunoSEQ multiplex PCR. This sample has about 120,000 clones, with over 75% found just once. Sequencing used PBMCs. The receptor source for this set is a man aged 40-49 years in good health and CMV-seronegative. Each CDR3 is given with its conserved first and last residue. D genes are given only for firm matches. The size entry is marked missing in some rows and otherwise reads once, few, many or a size class.

>TRBJ1-1|.|TRBV18|TRBD1
TGTGCCAGCTCACCCGGACAGGTGAACACTGAAGCTTTCTTT
CASSPGQVNTEAFF
>TRBJ2-6|.|TRBV6-5|.
TGTGCCAGCAGTCGCGACTCTGGGGCCAACGTCCTGACTTTC
CASSRDSGANVLTF
>TRBJ2-7|.|TRBV28|.
TGTGCCAGCAGTTTAGGAGGGCTCTCAAGGAAGCAGTACTTC
CASSLGGLSRKQYF
>TRBJ1-5|.|TRBV30|.
TGTGCCTGGAGTCGGGAAGGGGGAAGCAATCAGCCCCAGCATTTT
CAWSREGGSNQPQHF
>TRBJ2-7|.|TRBV27|TRBD1
TGTGCCAGCAGTTGGACCGGGACAGGGAACTACGAGCAGTACTTC
CASSWTGTGNYEQYF
>TRBJ1-2|.|TRBV6-6|.
TGTGCCAGCACAAAGGGGAATCTGGGGCACTATGGCTACACCTTC
CASTKGNLGHYGYTF
>TRBJ2-7|.|TRBV7-6|.
TGTGCCAGCAGCCTCTCGGACAGCGTCTACGAGCAGTACTTC
CASSLSDSVYEQYF
>TRBJ2-7|.|TRBV12-5|.
TGTGCTAGTGGTTTGGGAGTGGCCTACGAGCAGTACTTC
CASGLGVAYEQYF
>TRBJ2-3|.|TRBV2|.
TGTGCCAGCAGCGTAGCGAGGGATACGCAGTATTTT
CASSVARDTQYF
>TRBJ2-6|.|TRBV4-3|TRBD2
TGCGCCAGCAGCACGACTAGCGGGGGGTCATCTGGGGCCAACGTCCTGACTTTC
CASSTTSGGSSGANVLTF
>TRBJ1-2|.|TRBV29-1|.
TGCAGCGTTGACGACTGGGAGATCTATGGCTACACCTTC
CSVDDWEIYGYTF
>TRBJ1-2|.|TRBV16|.
TGTGCCAGCAGCCAATCACAGACACTGAACTATGGCTACACCTTC
CASSQSQTLNYGYTF
>TRBJ1-5|.|TRBV10-2|.
TGCGCCAGCAGTGAGTCTGGGCGCGGGGATCAGCCCCAGCATTTT
CASSESGRGDQPQHF
>TRBJ2-6|.|TRBV7-6|.
TGTGCCAGCAGCAAGCTTCACTCTGGGGCCAACGTCCTGACTTTC
CASSKLHSGANVLTF
>TRBJ1-1|.|TRBV4-3|TRBD1
TGCGCCAGCAGCCATCCCCTCGGACAGGGGGGCCGAACTGAAGCTTTCTTT
CASSHPLGQGGRTEAFF
>TRBJ1-2|.|TRBV19|.
TGTGCCAGTAGTATAATGGGAGGGCCTGGCTGCACCTTC
CASSIMGGPGCTF
>TRBJ2-2|.|TRBV7-2|.
TGTGCCAGCAGACAAGAGAGGGTGACCGGGGAGCTGTTTTTT
CASRQERVTGELFF
>TRBJ1-2|.|TRBV20-1|.
TGCAGTCCTTTAATCTATGGCTACACCTTC
CSPLIYGYTF
>TRBJ1-5|.|TRBV30|.
TGTGCCTGGAGTGTAAACCAGGGTCTCTTCAATCAGCCCCAGCATTTT
CAWSVNQGLFNQPQHF
>TRBJ1-3|few|TRBV6-6|.
TGTGCCAGCAGTTACTCGACAATCCTCGGCACCATATATTTT
CASSYSTILGTIYF
>TRBJ1-1|.|TRBV13|TRBD1
TGTGCCAGCCACTCGGGAGGACAGGGGGTTACTGAAGCTTTCTTT
CASHSGGQGVTEAFF
>TRBJ1-6|.|TRBV30|.
TGTGCCTGGAGTAACCCCGTGGCCTCCTATAATTCACCCCTCCACTTT
CAWSNPVASYNSPLHF
>TRBJ1-3|.|TRBV7-2|TRBD1
TGTGCCAGCAACGGACAGGGAAGCTACAGAAACACCATATATTTT
CASNGQGSYRNTIYF
>TRBJ2-5|once|TRBV7-9|TRBD2
TGTGCCAGCAGCCCCATCAGCGGGAGGGCCTTACAAGAGACCCAGTACTTC
CASSPISGRALQETQYF
>TRBJ1-1|.|TRBV5-1|TRBD1
TGCGCCAGCAGCTTGGTGGGACAGGGCACTGAAGCTTTCTTT
CASSLVGQGTEAFF
>TRBJ1-3|.|TRBV7-9|.
TGTGCCAGCAGCTTATATCTAGGCGTCCAGTTGGGAAACACCATATATTTT
CASSLYLGVQLGNTIYF
>TRBJ2-7|few|TRBV10-3|.
TGTGCCATCAGCCGGGACGGGAGTTACGAGCAGTACTTC
CAISRDGSYEQYF
>TRBJ2-3|.|TRBV28|TRBD2
TGTGCCAGCAGCGGAGGGACTAGCGGGAGTACAGATACGCAGTATTTT
CASSGGTSGSTDTQYF
>TRBJ1-1|.|TRBV9|TRBD1
TGTGCCAGATCCCGACCGGGACAGGAGACAGCGGACGCTTTCTTT
CARSRPGQETADAFF
>TRBJ2-4|.|TRBV5-1|TRBD2
TGCGCCAGCAGCCAAGGGACTAGCGACATTCAGTACTTC
CASSQGTSDIQYF
>TRBJ2-5|once|TRBV5-5|.
TGTGCCAGCAGCCCCCCAGTTGGGGGCACGTGGGAGACCCAGTACTTC
CASSPPVGGTWETQYF
>TRBJ1-3|few|TRBV6-5|.
TGTGCCAGCAGTACTAGGGCAGTAGCTGGAAACACCATATATTTT
CASSTRAVAGNTIYF
>TRBJ2-1|.|TRBV9|TRBD2
TGTGCCAGCAGCGTAGGGGCTAGCGGGGGGGCGGGTGAGCAGTTCTTC
CASSVGASGGAGEQFF
>TRBJ2-2|once|TRBV7-8|TRBD2
TGTGCCAGCAGCTTACTAGCGGGAGGGCCCGGGGAGCTGTTTTTT
CASSLLAGGPGELFF
>TRBJ2-5|few|TRBV6-1|TRBD2
TGTGCCAGCAGTGAGTTGGGCGCTAGCGGGAGAGAAAGGGAGACCCAGTACTTC
CASSELGASGRERETQYF
>TRBJ1-2|.|TRBV6-5|.
TGTGCCAGCAGTTATGGGGACACCGGCTACACCTTC
CASSYGDTGYTF
>TRBJ2-1|.|TRBV30|.
TGTGCCCAAAGGGGCCAGGGCTACAATGAGCAGTTCTTC
CAQRGQGYNEQFF
>TRBJ2-2|.|TRBV28|TRBD2
TGTGCCAGCACCGCGGGAGTGGGCGGGGAGCTGTTTTTT
CASTAGVGGELFF
>TRBJ2-7|.|TRBV7-2|TRBD2
TGTGCCAGCAGCTTAGCCGCGGGCGGGGGGAACGAGCAGTACTTC
CASSLAAGGGNEQYF
>TRBJ1-1|.|TRBV9|.
TGTGCCAGCAGCGTAGTGGTCGGGTTCGGTGAAGCTTTCTTT
CASSVVVGFGEAFF
>TRBJ1-3|once|TRBV7-8|TRBD1
TGTGCCAGCAGCTTGGGGACAGCTGGAAACACCATATATTTT
CASSLGTAGNTIYF
>TRBJ2-5|few|TRBV6-5|TRBD2
TGTGCCAGTGCACTAGCGGGGGTTACCCAAGAGACCCAGTACTTC
CASALAGVTQETQYF
>TRBJ2-7|.|TRBV7-9|.
TGTGCCAGCACCCCCCGGGACATAAACTACGAGCAGTACTTC
CASTPRDINYEQYF
>TRBJ1-2|.|TRBV6-6|.
TGTGCCAGCGCCTTAGAGGAGGGCTATGGCTACACCTTC
CASALEEGYGYTF
>TRBJ2-1|.|TRBV27|.
TGTGCCAGCAGTCTTCGGGGATTCGGCAATGAGCAGTTCTTC
CASSLRGFGNEQFF
>TRBJ1-2|.|TRBV6-5|TRBD1
TGTGCCAGCAGGACGACAGGGGGCGGTGGCTACACCTTC
CASRTTGGGGYTF